These 20 T cell receptor beta chains were sequenced from one sample in a study of identifying expanded T cells in peripheral blood. Libraries were prepared by immunoSEQ multiplex PCR; TCRdb keeps only in-frame clonotypes and omits some of them. Found here are about 81,000 clones, around 83% of them singletons; the top ten hold around a fifth. Sequenced: blood. Source of these receptors: a person aged 18 to 75 in good health.

The chain recombines TRBV30 with TRBJ1-2; D is possibly TRBD1 (5 bases). From germline, CDR1 is GTSNPN and CDR2 SVGIG (reference sequence). This CDR3 spans 13 amino acids. V was pared by 0 bases and J by 7 bases, with 12 bases between. CDR3: CAWSVGRGVGYTF. As DNA, the CDR3 is TGTGCCTGGAGTGTAGGTCGGGGGGTTGGCTACACCTTC.

The chain combines TRBV11-2 with TRBJ2-7; 11 bases are a match to TRBD2. V gave up 1 base and J gave up 7 bases; unmatched junction bases: 3. The germline gives CDR1 SGHAT, CDR2 FQNNGV. The CDR3 covers 14 residues. CDR3 coding DNA: TGTGCCAGCAGCTTAGGACTAGCGGGATTTGAGCAGTACTTC. Protein: CASSLGLAGFEQYF.

The rearrangement joins TRBV7-6 to TRBJ2-7, with D unresolved. The V and J ends lost 2 bases and 3 bases respectively, with 8 bases between them. Per germline, CDR1 SGHVS and CDR2 FNYEAQ. This CDR3 comprises 13 residues. CDR3 in amino acids: CASSLTELYEQYF. As DNA, the CDR3 is TGTGCCAGCAGCTTAACAGAGCTCTACGAGCAGTACTTC. Supplemented by reference TRBV7-6 and TRBJ2-7, the full variable domain reads GAGVSQSPRYKVTKRGQDVALRCDPISGHVSLYWYRQALGQGPEFLTYFNYEAQQDKSGLPNDRFSAERPEGSISTLTIQRTEQRDSAMYRCASSLTELYEQYFGPGTRLTVT.

A single count supports this clone. CDR3 DNA: TGTGCCAGCAGCCCGAAAGCTTACGGGACATCGTTGGGCTACACCTTC. Protein product: CASSPKAYGTSLGYTF. The chain is built from TRBV7-9 and TRBJ1-2, with TRBD1 as a possible D gene (6 bases). Trimming took 5 bases from V and 8 from J, leaving 24 bases between them. Germline CDR1 reads SEHNR; CDR2 reads FQNEAQ (reference sequence). The CDR3 has 16 amino acids.

The V call is TRBV11-3, the J call TRBJ2-1; D perhaps matches TRBD2 (6 bases). Germline CDR1 SGHNT, CDR2 YENEEA. CDR3 length: 11 amino acids. As DNA, the CDR3 is TGTGCTAGCGGTCGAGGAAATGAGCAGTTCTTC. This sequence encodes CASGRGNEQFF.

The CDR3 reads CASSIQMTASNYGYTF. CDR3 in DNA: TGTGCCAGTAGTATACAGATGACAGCTTCTAACTATGGCTACACCTTC. The chain joins TRBV19 to TRBJ1-2; weak D call: TRBD1 (5 bases). This CDR3 has 16 amino acids. V was cut by 2 bases and J by 0 bases, with 13 bases left in between. Looked up from germline, CDR1 is LNHDA and CDR2 is SQIVND (reference sequence).

The rearrangement links TRBV6-5 to TRBJ2-7; a possible D gene is TRBD2 (5 bases). The germline CDR1 and CDR2 sequences are MNHEY and SVGAGI. The CDR3 is 14 residues long. The V gene lost 6 bases and the J gene lost 3 bases, with 15 bases spanning the gap. In nucleotides, the CDR3 is TGTGCCAGCAGGGACTCCCGAAGAGTCTACGAGCAGTACTTC. Protein sequence: CASRDSRRVYEQYF.

The chain has TRBV7-9 and TRBJ2-7; 7 bases map to TRBD1. Germline V gene lookup returns CDR1 SEHNR and CDR2 FQNEAQ (reference sequence). V gave up 4 bases and J gave up 6 bases; unmatched junction bases: 6. The CDR3 length is 13 residues. CDR3 DNA sequence: TGTGCCAGCAGCTCTGCCAGGGGGAGCGAGCAGTACTTC. Residues: CASSSARGSEQYF.

The chain combines TRBV9 with TRBJ2-2, with 7 nucleotides matching TRBD2. The length of the CDR3 is 15 residues. V shed 0 bases, J shed 5 bases, and the junction held 4 bases outside the gene matches. From germline, CDR1 is SGDLS and CDR2 YYNGEE. The CDR3 loop reads CASSVAGRATGELFF. As DNA, the CDR3 is TGTGCCAGCAGCGTAGCTGGGAGGGCAACCGGGGAGCTGTTTTTT.

The chain has TRBV11-2 and TRBJ1-3; 8 bases fit TRBD1. With 6 bases clipped from V and 3 bases from J, the junction kept 7 bases outside the gene matches. Germline V gives CDR1 SGHAT, CDR2 FQNNGV. This CDR3 region has 15 residues. This chain's CDR3 is CASSWDRSDGNTIYF. CDR3 sequence (DNA): TGTGCCAGCAGTTGGGACAGGTCGGATGGAAACACCATATATTTT.

J is TRBJ2-1 and V is TRBV7-2; 7 bases agree with TRBD2. V gave up 4 bases and J gave up 3 bases; unmatched junction bases: 12. This CDR3 has 17 amino acids. The germline V gene encodes CDR1 SGHTA and CDR2 FQGNSA. The CDR3 DNA reads as TGTGCCAGCAGCTGGGCCTCGAGGGGCGGGAGCTACAATGAGCAGTTCTTC. Translated: CASSWASRGGSYNEQFF.

The chain uses TRBV28 and TRBJ1-3, with D maybe TRBD1 (6 bases). CDR3 length equals 17 residues. Germline-derived CDR1 and CDR2 are MDHEN and SYDVKM. V was shortened by 2 bases and J by 4 bases, with 18 bases between the two germline ends. The CDR3 is CASSLTGASFSGNTIYF. In nucleotides, the CDR3 is TGTGCCAGCAGTTTAACGGGGGCGTCATTCTCGGGAAACACCATATATTTT.

The rearrangement uses TRBV19 and TRBJ1-1; D is perhaps TRBD1 (5 bases). This CDR3 comprises 15 residues. With 3 bases removed from V and 4 bases from J, the gap between germline ends came to 15 bases. Looked up from germline, CDR1 is LNHDA and CDR2 is SQIVND (reference sequence). Written as DNA, the CDR3 is TGTGCCAGTAGTATCATTTTGGACACATTCACTGAAGCTTTCTTT. Its translation: CASSIILDTFTEAFF.

V and J are TRBV4-2 and TRBJ2-3; 10 bases match TRBD1. The CDR3 is 20 amino acids. CDR1 and CDR2 (germline): LGHNA, YNFKEQ. Germline trimming cut 0 bases from V and 4 bases from J; bases unmatched to any gene: 16. The CDR3 loop reads CASSQEKAGTGALRPDTQYF. For the CDR3, the DNA is TGTGCCAGCAGCCAAGAGAAGGCCGGGACAGGGGCCTTACGACCAGATACGCAGTATTTT.

This chain joins TRBV7-6 and TRBJ1-1; the D is unclear. With 4 bases removed from V and 5 bases from J, the gap between germline ends came to 11 bases. The CDR3 is 13 amino acids. Germline V lookup: CDR1 SGHVS, CDR2 FNYEAQ. The CDR3 region is CASSSAPGTEAFF. CDR3 bases: TGTGCCAGCAGCTCCGCCCCAGGAACTGAAGCTTTCTTT.

The chain combines TRBV7-2 with TRBJ2-6; D perhaps matches TRBD1 (6 bases). Trimming pared 9 bases from V and 0 bases from J, leaving 12 bases between. CDR3 length equals 15 residues. Germline-derived CDR1 and CDR2 are SGHTA and FQGNSA. The chain's CDR3 is CASQQGSSGANVLTF. The DNA for the CDR3 is TGTGCCAGTCAACAGGGCAGCTCTGGGGCCAACGTCCTGACTTTC.

The CDR3: CASSLASSPGANVLTF. DNA for the CDR3: TGTGCCAGCAGCTTGGCCAGCTCTCCCGGGGCCAACGTCCTGACTTTC. This chain uses TRBV11-2 with TRBJ2-6; D not resolved. The CDR3 has 16 amino acids. CDR1 and CDR2 (germline): SGHAT, FQNNGV. V lost 3 bases, J lost 4 bases, and 13 bases lay in between.

The chain carries TRBV28 and TRBJ1-2; 9 bases are a match to TRBD1. J lost 5 bases, V lost 4 bases, and 5 bases had no gene match. The germline CDR1 and CDR2 sequences are MDHEN and SYDVKM. This CDR3 comprises 14 residues. CDR3 coding DNA: TGTGCCAGCAGTTCGGGACAGGGCCAATATGGCTACACCTTC. Translating it yields CASSSGQGQYGYTF.

The chain joins TRBV9 to TRBJ2-2; a possible D gene is TRBD2 (6 bases). Trimming pared 0 bases from V and 5 bases from J, leaving 8 bases between. Looked up from germline, CDR1 is SGDLS and CDR2 is YYNGEE. There are 14 residues in the CDR3. The CDR3: CASSVGRGTGELFF. In DNA, the CDR3 is TGTGCCAGCAGCGTAGGTCGGGGGACCGGGGAGCTGTTTTTT.

This chain connects TRBV5-1 to TRBJ2-5; 11 nucleotides agree with TRBD2. Trimming took 4 bases from V and 2 from J; bases not matched to a gene: 4. This CDR3 has 15 amino acids. Germline CDR1 and CDR2: SGHRS and YFSETQ. CDR3 bases: TGCGCCAGCAGCGGAGGGACTAGCGGACAAGAGACCCAGTACTTC. Translated, it gives CASSGGTSGQETQYF.